A single sample gave rise to the 8 T cell receptor beta chains below, sequenced in a study of cytomegalovirus exposure and HLA in healthy donors. PCR employed 60 Vbeta and 13 Jbeta primers. Method: immunoSEQ multiplex PCR; TCRdb's copy keeps in-frame clones and lacks some. Of roughly 190,000 clones in the sample, approximately 85% were seen once. The sample was PBMCs. The origin of the receptors is a girl aged 10 to 17 in good health and CMV-seropositive.

In this sample, this clone turned up a few times. The chain employs TRBV25-1 and TRBJ1-2; maybe TRBD1 (6 bases). Germline lookup yields CDR1 MGHDK and CDR2 SYGVNS. Trimming pared 3 bases from V and 4 bases from J, leaving 15 bases between. This CDR3 region has 15 residues. CDR3 sequence: CASSDRMTGFYGYTF. CDR3 in DNA: TGTGCCAGCAGTGACCGTATGACAGGATTCTATGGCTACACCTTC.

This rearrangement joins TRBV9 to TRBJ2-1, with 8 bases that match TRBD2. The germline CDR1 and CDR2 sequences are SGDLS and YYNGEE. This CDR3 is 17 amino acids long. Germline trimming cut 0 bases from V and 9 bases from J; bases unmatched to any gene: 14. The CDR3 here is CASSVGVERGLSGEQFF. Here the CDR3 DNA reads TGTGCCAGCAGCGTAGGGGTCGAGCGGGGGCTATCAGGTGAGCAGTTCTTC.

The rearrangement joins TRBV5-5 to TRBJ2-5; 10 nucleotides match TRBD2. CDR3 length: 15 amino acids. J lost 5 bases, V lost 4 bases, and 8 bases had no gene match. Germline assignment: CDR1 SGHKS and CDR2 YYEKEE (reference sequence). The CDR3 spells CASSIGLADLETQYF. As DNA, the CDR3 is TGTGCCAGCAGCATCGGACTAGCGGATCTCGAGACCCAGTACTTC.

CDR3 nucleotide sequence: TGTGCCTGGAGTGGGACAGGGAACACTGAAGCTTTCTTT. Residues: CAWSGTGNTEAFF. The chain couples TRBV30 to TRBJ1-1; 7 bases fit TRBD1. After removal of 1 base from V and 1 base from J, the junction contained 0 bases not matched to a gene. Per the germline V gene, CDR1 is GTSNPN and CDR2 is SVGIG (reference sequence). The CDR3 spans 13 residues.

V gene TRBV6-5 combines with J gene TRBJ1-1; TRBD1 is a possible D gene (6 bases). CDR1 and CDR2 from the germline V gene are MNHEY and SVGAGI. Deletions cut 2 bases from V and 4 bases from J, with 14 bases between. This CDR3 comprises 15 residues. DNA for the CDR3: TGTGCCAGCAGTTACACATGGGGGGGCGGCACTGAAGCTTTCTTT. It translates to CASSYTWGGGTEAFF.

CDR3 sequence: CASSKVSMEGTSYEQYF. In nucleotides, the CDR3 is TGTGCCAGCAGCAAAGTGTCTATGGAGGGGACCTCCTACGAGCAGTACTTC. The J gene is TRBJ2-7, the V gene TRBV21-1; whether TRBD2, the table's D call, matches the DNA was not checked. TRBV21-1 constitutes a pseudogene. The CDR3 runs to 17 residues.

The chain recombines TRBV27 with TRBJ1-6, with TRBD1 matching 8 bases. J was trimmed by 4 bases and V by 7 bases; bases with no gene match: 9. The germline V gene encodes CDR1 MNHEY and CDR2 SMNVEV (reference sequence). This CDR3 is built from 16 residues. This CDR3 is CASKSGGAGYNSPLHF. For the CDR3, the DNA is TGTGCCAGCAAGTCAGGGGGCGCGGGATATAATTCACCCCTCCACTTT.

The chain couples TRBV11-2 to TRBJ2-1; 10 nucleotides align to TRBD1. The trim removed 5 bases at V and 7 bases at J, leaving 8 bases unmatched. Per the germline V gene, CDR1 is SGHAT and CDR2 is FQNNGV. The CDR3 sequence is 15 residues long. The CDR3 is CASSNWDRGINEQFF. The CDR3 coding sequence is TGTGCCAGCAGCAATTGGGACAGGGGCATTAATGAGCAGTTCTTC. The full variable domain, in which reference TRBV11-2 and TRBJ2-1 provide the parts outside the CDR3, is EAGVAQSPRYKIIEKRQSVAFWCNPISGHATLYWYQQILGQGPKLLIQFQNNGVVDDSQLPKDRFSAERLKGVDSTLKIQPAKLEDSAVYLCASSNWDRGINEQFFGPGTRLTVL.